The sequence of this TCR beta chain was determined in a study of T cell repertoires in cytomegalovirus infection. TCRdb reprocessed the reads via MiXCR and lists one record per CDR3 protein. This table has 630,000 or so distinct CDR3 sequences, 20% to 30% appearing once. V was pared by 8 bases and J by 0 bases, with 26 bases between. This CDR3 comprises 19 residues. The sample holds a few counts of this clonotype. The sequenced material came from CD8+ T cells from PBMCs. The chain uses TRBV23-1 and TRBJ1-5; D is unresolved. TRBV23-1 is annotated as an ORF whose role is uncertain. The TCR was taken from a human donor in good health (CMV status not recorded). Some clones in this sample may be carry-over from other donors' samples. The CDR3 is CASGVWGVKGPYSNQPQHF. The DNA of the CDR3 is TGCGCCAGCGGTGTGTGGGGAGTAAAGGGTCCTTATAGCAATCAGCCCCAGCATTTT.